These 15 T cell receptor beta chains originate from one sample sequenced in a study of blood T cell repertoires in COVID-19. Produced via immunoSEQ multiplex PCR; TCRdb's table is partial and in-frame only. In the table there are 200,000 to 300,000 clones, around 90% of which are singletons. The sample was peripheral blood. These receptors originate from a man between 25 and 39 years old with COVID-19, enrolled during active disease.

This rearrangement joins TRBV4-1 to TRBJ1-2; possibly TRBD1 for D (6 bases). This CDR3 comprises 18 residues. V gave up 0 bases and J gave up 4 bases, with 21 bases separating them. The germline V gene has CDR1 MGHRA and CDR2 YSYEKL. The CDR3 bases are TGCGCCAGCAGCCAAGATTTGGGGGGGCGTAGTCCGGGCTATGGCTACACCTTC. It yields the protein CASSQDLGGRSPGYGYTF.

This CDR3 reads CASRAADRGPGYTF. Written as DNA, the CDR3 is TGTGCCAGCAGGGCAGCGGACAGGGGCCCGGGCTACACCTTC. The chain combines TRBV6-5 with TRBJ1-2, with TRBD1 identical over 9 bases. There are 14 residues in the CDR3. The V and J ends lost 6 bases and 8 bases, in that order; junction bases with no gene match: 10. The germline V gene encodes CDR1 MNHEY and CDR2 SVGAGI.

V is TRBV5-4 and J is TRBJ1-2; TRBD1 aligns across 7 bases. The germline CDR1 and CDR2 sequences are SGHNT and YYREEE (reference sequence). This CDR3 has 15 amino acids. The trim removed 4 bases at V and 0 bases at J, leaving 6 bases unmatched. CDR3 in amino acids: CASSNDRAPNYGYTF. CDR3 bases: TGTGCCAGCAGCAATGACAGGGCTCCTAACTATGGCTACACCTTC.

CDR3 sequence (DNA): TGTGCCAGCAGCTTACAGGGGAGCAAGACCAATGAGCAGTTCTTC. Its translation: CASSLQGSKTNEQFF. The V gene is TRBV11-1, the J gene TRBJ2-1; perhaps TRBD1 as D (6 bases). The CDR3 contains 15 residues. The germline V and J ends were trimmed by 2 bases and 6 bases, with 14 bases remaining between them. Germline CDR1 and CDR2: SGHAT and FQDESV (reference sequence).

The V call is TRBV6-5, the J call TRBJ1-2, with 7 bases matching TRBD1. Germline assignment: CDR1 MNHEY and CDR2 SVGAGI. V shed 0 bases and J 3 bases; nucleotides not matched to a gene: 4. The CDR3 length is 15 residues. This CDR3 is CASSYSGGGDYGYTF. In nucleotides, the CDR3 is TGTGCCAGCAGTTACTCCGGAGGGGGCGACTATGGCTACACCTTC.

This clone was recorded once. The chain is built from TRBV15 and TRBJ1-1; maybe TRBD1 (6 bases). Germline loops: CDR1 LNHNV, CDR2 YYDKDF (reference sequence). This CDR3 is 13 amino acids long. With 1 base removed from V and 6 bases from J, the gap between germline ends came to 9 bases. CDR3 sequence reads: CATSRAKGAEAFF. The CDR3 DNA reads TGTGCCACCAGCAGAGCAAAGGGGGCTGAAGCTTTCTTT.

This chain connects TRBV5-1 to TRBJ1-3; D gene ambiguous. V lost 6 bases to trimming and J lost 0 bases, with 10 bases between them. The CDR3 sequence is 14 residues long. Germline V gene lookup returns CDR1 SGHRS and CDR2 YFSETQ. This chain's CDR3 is CASKRRGSGNTIYF. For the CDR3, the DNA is TGCGCCAGCAAGCGCCGGGGCTCTGGAAACACCATATATTTT.

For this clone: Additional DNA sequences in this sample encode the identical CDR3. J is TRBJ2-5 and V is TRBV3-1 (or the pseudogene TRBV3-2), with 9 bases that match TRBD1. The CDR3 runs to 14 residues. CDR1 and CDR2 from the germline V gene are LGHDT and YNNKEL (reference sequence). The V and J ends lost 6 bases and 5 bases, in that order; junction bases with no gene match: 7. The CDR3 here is CASSLQGAGETQYF. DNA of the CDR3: TGTGCCAGCAGTTTACAGGGGGCTGGGGAGACCCAGTACTTC.

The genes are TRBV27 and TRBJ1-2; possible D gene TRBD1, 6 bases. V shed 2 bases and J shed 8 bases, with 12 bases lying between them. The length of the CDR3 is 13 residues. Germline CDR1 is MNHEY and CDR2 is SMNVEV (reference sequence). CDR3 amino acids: CASSLITGFGYTF. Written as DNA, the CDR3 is TGTGCCAGCAGTTTAATTACAGGGTTCGGCTACACCTTC.

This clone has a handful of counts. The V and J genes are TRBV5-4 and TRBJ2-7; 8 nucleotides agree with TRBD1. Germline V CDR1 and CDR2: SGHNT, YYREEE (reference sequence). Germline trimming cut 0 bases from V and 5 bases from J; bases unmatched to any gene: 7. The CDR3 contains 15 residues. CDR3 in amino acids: CASSLGSGGSNEQYF. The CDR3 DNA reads TGTGCCAGCAGCTTGGGGTCAGGGGGCTCGAACGAGCAGTACTTC.

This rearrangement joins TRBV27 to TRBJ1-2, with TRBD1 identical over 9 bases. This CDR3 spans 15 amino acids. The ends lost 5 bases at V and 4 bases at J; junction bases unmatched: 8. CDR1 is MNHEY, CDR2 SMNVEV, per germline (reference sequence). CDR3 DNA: TGTGCCAGCAGTCCTCTACAGGGGGCTAGCTATGGCTACACCTTC. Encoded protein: CASSPLQGASYGYTF.

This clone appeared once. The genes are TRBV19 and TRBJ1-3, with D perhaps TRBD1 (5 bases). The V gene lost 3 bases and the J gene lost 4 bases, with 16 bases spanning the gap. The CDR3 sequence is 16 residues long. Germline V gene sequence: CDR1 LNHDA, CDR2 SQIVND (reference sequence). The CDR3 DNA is TGTGCCAGTAGTATGGGTCTTACGACAGCAGGAAACACCATATATTTT. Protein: CASSMGLTTAGNTIYF.

The CDR3 bases are TGTGCCAGCAGCGGAGGGGACAGCCCCAATTCACCCCTCCACTTT. Its translation is CASSGGDSPNSPLHF. The V gene is TRBV7-9, the J gene TRBJ1-6; 7 bases match TRBD1. J was trimmed by 7 bases and V by 5 bases; bases with no gene match: 8. CDR1 SEHNR and CDR2 FQNEAQ come from the germline V gene (reference sequence). The CDR3 length is 15 residues.

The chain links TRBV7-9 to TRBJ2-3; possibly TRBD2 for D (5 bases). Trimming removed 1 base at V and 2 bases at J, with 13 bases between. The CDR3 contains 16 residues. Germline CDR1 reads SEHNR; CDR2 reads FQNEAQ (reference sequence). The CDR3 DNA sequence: TGTGCCAGCAGCTTAGAGTATAGCGAATACACAGATACGCAGTATTTT. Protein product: CASSLEYSEYTDTQYF.

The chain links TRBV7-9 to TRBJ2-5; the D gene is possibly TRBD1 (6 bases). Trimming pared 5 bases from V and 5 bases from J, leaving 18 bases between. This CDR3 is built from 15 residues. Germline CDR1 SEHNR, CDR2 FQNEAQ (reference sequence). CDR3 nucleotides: TGTGCCAGCAGCCCCGGACAGACGGTCGGGGAGACCCAGTACTTC. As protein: CASSPGQTVGETQYF.